The 8 T cell receptor beta chains reported below all come from one sample, sequenced in a study of T cell clones after liver transplantation. Sequencing was performed with immunoSEQ multiplex PCR; in TCRdb, only in-frame clones are kept and a portion is missing. The sample has 31,000 or so clones; over 85% are singletons. Sequenced material: CD8+ T cells from blood, taken 12 months after liver transplant. The receptors originated from a human patient who received a liver transplant. Some T cells here may be from the graft donor.

This chain joins TRBV30 and TRBJ2-2; D is uncertain. Trimming left V 2 bases short and J 6 bases short, with 7 bases between. In germline, CDR1 is GTSNPN, CDR2 SVGIG (reference sequence). This CDR3 has 12 residues. CDR3 region: CAWSRSAGELFF. The CDR3 DNA reads TGTGCCTGGAGTAGAAGTGCCGGGGAGCTGTTTTTT.

This sequence joins TRBV6-5 and TRBJ2-3, with TRBD2 matching 8 bases. The CDR3 consists of 15 residues. CDR1 and CDR2 (germline): MNHEY, SVGAGI. J lost 1 base, V lost 2 bases, and 2 bases had no gene match. This CDR3 is CASSYGLAGTDTQYF. CDR3 sequence (DNA): TGTGCCAGCAGTTACGGACTAGCTGGCACAGATACGCAGTATTTT.

This chain uses TRBV10-2 with TRBJ2-7, with 10 nucleotides matching TRBD1. This CDR3 has 13 residues. Unmatched junction bases numbered 3, after V lost 8 bases and J lost 2 bases. Germline loops: CDR1 WSHSY, CDR2 SAAADI. The CDR3: CASWTGGAYEQYF. DNA for the CDR3: TGCGCCAGCTGGACAGGGGGTGCCTACGAGCAGTACTTC.

The chain joins TRBV6-5 to TRBJ2-4; 8 bases are a match to TRBD1. V lost 2 bases and J lost 7; bases outside the gene matches: 4. Germline V lookup: CDR1 MNHEY, CDR2 SVGAGI. This CDR3 has 14 amino acids. The CDR3 DNA follows: TGTGCCAGCAGTTACGGACAGGGTAATAACATTCAGTACTTC. Protein sequence: CASSYGQGNNIQYF.

This rearrangement joins TRBV6-6 to TRBJ2-1; D is undetermined. Germline CDR1 and CDR2: MNHNY and SVGAGI (reference sequence). V lost 0 bases to trimming and J lost 4 bases, with 4 bases between them. The CDR3 is 13 amino acids. The DNA for the CDR3 is TGTGCCAGCAGTTACTCCGGGTACAATGAGCAGTTCTTC. This encodes CASSYSGYNEQFF.

In this sample, this clone turned up a few times. This chain joins TRBV27 and TRBJ2-7; D unresolved. The V and J ends lost 4 bases and 3 bases respectively, with 10 bases between them. The germline V gene encodes CDR1 MNHEY and CDR2 SMNVEV (reference sequence). The length of the CDR3 is 13 residues. Here the CDR3 reads CASSSIGFYEQYF. CDR3 nucleotides: TGTGCCAGCAGTTCTATAGGTTTCTACGAGCAGTACTTC.

The chain joins TRBV6-5 to TRBJ2-1; TRBD2 matches at 9 bases. The ends lost 0 bases at V and 7 bases at J; junction bases unmatched: 7. The CDR3 has 16 amino acids. The V gene's germline CDR1 is MNHEY and CDR2 SVGAGI. Written as DNA, the CDR3 is TGTGCCAGCAGTTACTCTGTAGCGGGAGATTGGAATGAGCAGTTCTTC. This codes for CASSYSVAGDWNEQFF.

V and J are TRBV27 and TRBJ1-3; D is unresolved. The CDR3 has 14 amino acids. The V end lost 2 bases, the J end lost 0 bases, and 5 bases lay between the germline ends. Germline V gene lookup returns CDR1 MNHEY and CDR2 SMNVEV (reference sequence). The CDR3: CASSLLGSGNTIYF. CDR3 DNA sequence: TGTGCCAGCAGTTTACTAGGCTCTGGAAACACCATATATTTT.